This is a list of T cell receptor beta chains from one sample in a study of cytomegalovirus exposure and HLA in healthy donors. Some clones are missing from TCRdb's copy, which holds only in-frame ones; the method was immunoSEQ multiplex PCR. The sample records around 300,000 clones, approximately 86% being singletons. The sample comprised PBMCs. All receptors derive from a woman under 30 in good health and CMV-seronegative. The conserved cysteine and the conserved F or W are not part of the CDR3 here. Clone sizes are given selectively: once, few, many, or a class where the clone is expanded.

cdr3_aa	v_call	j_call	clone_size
ASSQPSGSDSTGELF	TRBV4-1	TRBJ2-2	.
AWSPPSNGYT	TRBV30	TRBJ1-2	few
ASSADLNTEAF	TRBV7-6	TRBJ1-1	.
ASSLGGRNYEQY	TRBV4-1	TRBJ2-7	.
ASSFLAVPWEQY	TRBV5-6	TRBJ2-7	.
ASTLAGSGNYGYT	TRBV5-4	TRBJ1-2	.
ASSVGSGLTYEQY	TRBV9	TRBJ2-7	.
ASSLVRGPNTGELF	TRBV11-1	TRBJ2-2	.
ASSQRDRIYEQY	TRBV9	TRBJ2-7	.
ASMRRLSGANVLT	TRBV6-5	TRBJ2-6	.
SVAPGGSTDTQY	TRBV29-1	TRBJ2-3	.
ASSDRAGLGWSEQY	TRBV6-1	TRBJ2-7	.
ASSAGAVTSNQPQH	TRBV5-6	TRBJ1-5	.
ASSLGQFPETQY	TRBV5-6	TRBJ2-5	.
ASSWYEGLNGYT	TRBV6-5	TRBJ1-2	.